The T cell receptor (beta chain) described here comes from a study of blood T cell repertoires in COVID-19. Across the study: Sites in the United States, Italy and Spain provided acute and convalescent COVID-19 samples. The cDNA or gDNA used as material had been derived from T cells, B-cell-depleted T cells, or PBMCs.

Germline V gene lookup returns CDR1 SGHAT and CDR2 FQNNGV. V lost 3 bases and J lost 3; bases outside the gene matches: 7. The CDR3 totals 15 residues. Per the original methods: Nucleated cell counts were estimated from reference gene primer amplification. The method was immunoSEQ multiplex PCR; TCRdb's version includes in-frame clones alone and lacks a portion of them. V and J calls and clone size are as listed in that table; D and trimming were resolved from the DNA. The sample lists some 83,000 clones; 80% to 85% were seen once. The sequenced sample was peripheral blood. The chain links TRBV11-2 to TRBJ2-5; 7 nucleotides align to TRBD2. The receptor comes from a man aged 80 or over with acute or convalescent COVID-19. CDR3 residues: CASSFSNGGEETQYF. For the CDR3, the DNA is TGTGCCAGCAGCTTCTCCAATGGGGGGGAAGAGACCCAGTACTTC.